The clone carrying this T cell receptor (beta chain) was observed at least ten times. Unique molecular identifiers were incorporated when the TCRbeta library was constructed. TCRdb used MiXCR to reprocess the PCR reads, holding one entry per CDR3 protein. The data hold about 240,000 distinct CDR3 sequences, with around 11% observed a single time. J gave up 6 bases and V 6 bases, and 11 bases lay outside the gene matches. This CDR3 comprises 15 residues. This entry comes from a study of T-cell reconstitution after alpha-beta-depleted transplantation in children. Sequencing was performed on PBMCs from the stem cell graft donor, taken from the stem cell graft. V and J are TRBV12-3 or TRBV12-4 and TRBJ2-4, with 7 bases fitting TRBD1. This TCR was recovered from a human donor who donated a stem cell graft to a child with acute lymphoblastic leukemia. In nucleotides, the CDR3 is TGTGCCAGCAGCTATGACAGGGTATTGGGAAACATTCAGTACTTC. Translated, it gives CASSYDRVLGNIQYF.